The 5 T cell receptor beta chains presented below share a single source sample, sequenced in a study of immune cell composition in non-small cell lung cancer. The normal lung sample lay at least 3 cm, and maximally far, from the tumour. The assay was immunoSEQ multiplex PCR, and TCRdb's table has in-frame clones only and misses some. The sample shows 5,000 or so clones, roughly two thirds of them seen only once. The specimen sequenced was non-adjacent lung tissue. All receptors come from a human donor with non-small cell lung cancer.

V usage is TRBV2 and J usage is TRBJ2-5, with TRBD2 identical over 7 bases. This CDR3 has 13 residues. With 5 bases clipped from V and 5 bases from J, the junction kept 5 bases outside the gene matches. CDR1 and CDR2 (germline): SNHLY, FYNNEI. In DNA, the CDR3 is TGTGCCAGCAGTCCGGTGGGAGGGGAGACCCAGTACTTC. It encodes CASSPVGGETQYF.

This clone was seen a few times. The chain is built from TRBV7-9 and TRBJ2-5; possible D gene TRBD2, 5 bases. The CDR3 length is 13 residues. Germline V gene lookup returns CDR1 SEHNR and CDR2 FQNEAQ (reference sequence). Trimming removed 1 base at V and 5 bases at J, with 8 bases between. The CDR3 sequence is CASSLGGEETQYF. The CDR3 DNA sequence: TGTGCCAGCAGCTTAGGTGGGGAGGAGACCCAGTACTTC.

The chain joins TRBV4-3 to TRBJ2-7, with TRBD1 matching 7 bases. The CDR3 covers 14 residues. CDR1 and CDR2 from the germline V gene are LGHNA and YSLEER. Unmatched junction bases numbered 9, after V lost 4 bases and J lost 6 bases. CDR3 bases: TGCGCCAGCAGCCTCCAGGGGGATGGAATCGAGCAGTACTTC. Protein sequence: CASSLQGDGIEQYF.

The chain uses TRBV7-9 and TRBJ2-1; weak D call: TRBD2 (5 bases). CDR1 and CDR2 from the germline V gene are SEHNR and FQNEAQ (reference sequence). Between the trimmed V and J ends, which lost 4 bases and 8 bases, there was a span of 18 bases. The CDR3 runs to 15 residues. CDR3 bases: TGTGCCAGCAGCTCAAGCGGCCGGGTTTCTGATGAGCAGTTCTTC. It codes for CASSSSGRVSDEQFF.

The chain is built from TRBV30 and TRBJ1-6, with 7 nucleotides matching TRBD1. Germline CDR1 and CDR2: GTSNPN and SVGIG (reference sequence). The CDR3 is 14 residues long. The J segment lost 7 bases and the V segment lost 3 bases, leaving 6 bases of the junction unmatched. CDR3 in amino acids: CAWRRTGENSPLHF. In DNA, the CDR3 is TGTGCCTGGAGACGTACAGGGGAAAATTCACCCCTCCACTTT.